This T cell receptor (beta chain) was profiled in a study of beta chain features in type 1 diabetes. Study-level findings and limits: There was a moderate but significant shortening of TCRB CDR3s in all four CD4+ subsets of Type 1 diabetes patients. When VDJ junctions were examined, type 1 diabetes patients showed fewer insertions and more deletions.

The germline V gene has CDR1 MDHEN and CDR2 SYDVKM. The CDR3 loop spans 15 amino acids. Trimming removed 6 bases at V and 13 bases at J, with 28 bases between. Investigators reverse transcribed all isolated RNA, so they sequenced expressed TCRB transcripts. The assay was immunoSEQ multiplex PCR, and TCRdb's table has in-frame clones only and misses some. The sample holds more than 250,000 clones, roughly an eighth seen once. This clone was seen a handful of times. Its specificity is not known. The chain recombines TRBV28 with TRBJ2-7; D may be TRBD1 (7 bases). This clonotype originated in a man aged 25-45 years with type 1 diabetes. Sequenced sample: naive CD4+ T cells from blood. DNA of the CDR3: TGTGCCAGCAGCCTCTACCGCAGGGGGGCGACGGGAGTATACTTC. As protein: CASSLYRRGATGVYF.